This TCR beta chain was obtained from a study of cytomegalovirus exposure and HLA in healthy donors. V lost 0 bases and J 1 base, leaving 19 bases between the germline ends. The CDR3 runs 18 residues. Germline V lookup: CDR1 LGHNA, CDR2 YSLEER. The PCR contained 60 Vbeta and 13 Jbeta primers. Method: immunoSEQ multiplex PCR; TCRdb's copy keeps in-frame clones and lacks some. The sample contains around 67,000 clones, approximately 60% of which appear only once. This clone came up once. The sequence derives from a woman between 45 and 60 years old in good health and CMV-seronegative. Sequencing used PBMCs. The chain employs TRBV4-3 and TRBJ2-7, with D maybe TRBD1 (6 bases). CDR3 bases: TGCGCCAGCAGCCAAGAGGGGCCGGGCCAGACAGGATCCTACGAGCAGTACTTC. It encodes CASSQEGPGQTGSYEQYF.